These 16 T cell receptor beta chains were sequenced from one sample in a study of blood T cell repertoires in COVID-19. Produced via immunoSEQ multiplex PCR; TCRdb's table is partial and in-frame only. The sample contains some 110,000 clones, approximately 85% of which appear only once. Sequencing was performed on peripheral blood. These receptors came from a woman aged 80 or over with COVID-19, enrolled during active disease.

This clone was picked up a small number of times. The chain employs TRBV4-1 and TRBJ1-3; maybe TRBD1 (5 bases). Trimming cost V 1 base and J 2 bases, with 9 bases left between them. The CDR3 runs 15 residues. Germline loops: CDR1 MGHRA, CDR2 YSYEKL. The CDR3 protein is CASSQAPGTGNTIYF. The CDR3 DNA reads TGCGCCAGCAGCCAAGCCCCAGGGACTGGAAACACCATATATTTT.

CDR3 sequence: CASNQAGEGRETQYF. The CDR3 region has the DNA TGTGCCAGCAACCAAGCGGGAGAGGGGAGGGAGACCCAGTACTTC. V and J are TRBV7-2 and TRBJ2-5; 8 bases fit TRBD2. V lost 7 bases to trimming and J lost 5 bases; unmatched junction nucleotides: 12. The CDR3 is 15 amino acids. Germline CDR1 and CDR2: SGHTA and FQGNSA.

This chain joins TRBV7-3 and TRBJ2-1, with TRBD1 matching over 9 bases. Germline assignment: CDR1 SGHTA and CDR2 FQGTGA. There are 15 residues in the CDR3. J lost 0 bases, V lost 3 bases, and 0 bases had no gene match. Written as DNA, the CDR3 is TGTGCCAGCAGCTTGGACAGGGGCTCCTACAATGAGCAGTTCTTC. Residues: CASSLDRGSYNEQFF.

V and J are TRBV6-5 and TRBJ1-5; D gene ambiguous. The CDR3 loop spans 15 amino acids. Germline V gene data show CDR1 as MNHEY and CDR2 as SVGAGI. The V and J ends lost 0 bases and 5 bases respectively, with 11 bases between them. This CDR3 reads CASSYSGRAHQPQHF. For the CDR3, the DNA is TGTGCCAGCAGTTACTCAGGGAGAGCGCATCAGCCCCAGCATTTT.

The chain employs TRBV7-8 and TRBJ2-7; 7 bases are shared with TRBD1. Looked up from germline, CDR1 is SGHVS and CDR2 is FQNEAQ. Germline trimming cut 5 bases from V and 6 bases from J; bases unmatched to any gene: 10. This CDR3 has 14 residues. CDR3 sequence (DNA): TGTGCCAGCAGCATCGGGACAGCGAACCCCGAGCAGTACTTC. It is translated as CASSIGTANPEQYF.

This clone has just one count. The rearrangement links TRBV11-2 to TRBJ2-3, with D unclear. V lost 2 bases, J lost 0 bases, and 9 bases lay in between. Germline loops: CDR1 SGHAT, CDR2 FQNNGV. The CDR3 has 15 residues. CDR3 region: CASSLNPTSTDTQYF. CDR3 in DNA: TGTGCCAGCAGCTTAAACCCGACTAGCACAGATACGCAGTATTTT. Looking up the rest from reference TRBV11-2 and TRBJ2-3 gives the full variable domain: EAGVAQSPRYKIIEKRQSVAFWCNPISGHATLYWYQQILGQGPKLLIQFQNNGVVDDSQLPKDRFSAERLKGVDSTLKIQPAKLEDSAVYLCASSLNPTSTDTQYFGPGTRLTVL.

J is TRBJ1-3 and V is TRBV5-1, with D possibly matching TRBD1 (5 bases). CDR1 SGHRS and CDR2 YFSETQ come from the germline V gene. V was trimmed by 2 bases and J by 3 bases, leaving 18 bases between them. This CDR3 comprises 17 residues. CDR3 region: CASSFYQGRLGGNTIYF. The DNA for the CDR3 is TGCGCCAGCAGCTTTTACCAGGGCCGGCTCGGTGGAAACACCATATATTTT.

The V call is TRBV27, the J call TRBJ1-2; 8 bases are shared with TRBD1. Germline CDR1 reads MNHEY; CDR2 reads SMNVEV (reference sequence). The CDR3 extends over 13 amino acids. Trimming at V came to 6 bases and at J to 4 bases, leaving 4 bases not matched to a gene. CDR3 sequence: CASRAGGGYGYTF. The CDR3 DNA reads as TGTGCCAGCAGGGCAGGGGGCGGCTATGGCTACACCTTC.

The V and J genes are TRBV27 and TRBJ1-1; TRBD1 might be the D (5 bases). The CDR3 has 15 residues. V was shortened by 3 bases and J by 0 bases, with 11 bases between the two germline ends. The germline CDR1 and CDR2 sequences are MNHEY and SMNVEV (reference sequence). This CDR3 reads CASSLYDSMNTEAFF. The DNA of the CDR3 is TGTGCCAGCAGTTTGTATGACAGTATGAACACTGAAGCTTTCTTT.

This chain connects TRBV5-4 to TRBJ2-7; D possibly corresponds to TRBD1 (6 bases). Germline V gene lookup returns CDR1 SGHNT and CDR2 YYREEE (reference sequence). The CDR3 spans 13 residues. The ends were cut back, 4 bases at V and 3 bases at J, with 11 bases in the middle. CDR3 loop: CASSPSDSYEQYF. For the CDR3, the DNA is TGTGCCAGCAGCCCGTCGGACAGCTACGAGCAGTACTTC.

V usage is TRBV9 and J usage is TRBJ2-1, with TRBD2 as a possible D gene (7 bases). This CDR3 is built from 19 residues. Germline V CDR1 and CDR2: SGDLS, YYNGEE. The V gene lost 1 base and the J gene lost 6 bases, with 26 bases spanning the gap. The CDR3 nucleotides are TGTGCCAGCAGCGTACGTTCCCCACAGGGCGCGGGAGTGGGCAATGAGCAGTTCTTC. Its translation: CASSVRSPQGAGVGNEQFF. The full variable domain, rest sourced from reference TRBV9 and TRBJ2-1, is DSGVTQTPKHLITATGQRVTLRCSPRSGDLSVYWYQQSLDQGLQFLIQYYNGEERAKGNILERFSAQQFPDLHSELNLSSLELGDSALYFCASSVRSPQGAGVGNEQFFGPGTRLTVL.

In regard to this clone: The junction differs from germline at one of its ends, possibly a read error. This rearrangement joins TRBV6-5 to TRBJ2-3; 8 bases are a match to TRBD1. The germline V gene has CDR1 MNHEY and CDR2 SVGAGI. The CDR3 covers 16 residues. The CDR3 nucleotides read TGTGCCAACAGTTACTTCGGACAGGGAGCCACAGATACGCAGTATTTT. This codes for CANSYFGQGATDTQYF.

This rearrangement joins TRBV7-2 to TRBJ1-1, with D unresolved. CDR3 length: 14 residues. V lost 0 bases and J 4 bases, leaving 9 bases between the germline ends. Germline CDR1 SGHTA, CDR2 FQGNSA. The CDR3 is CASSLAGRSTEAFF. Written as DNA, the CDR3 is TGTGCCAGCAGCTTAGCGGGGAGGAGCACTGAAGCTTTCTTT.

The rearrangement uses TRBV20-1 and TRBJ2-1; D gene ambiguous. The CDR3 has 11 residues. Looked up from germline, CDR1 is DFQATT and CDR2 is SNEGSKA (reference sequence). V was clipped by 6 bases and J by 2 bases, with 5 bases between them. In nucleotides, the CDR3 is TGCAGTGCCACAACCTACAATGAGCAGTTCTTC. It specifies CSATTYNEQFF.

The rearrangement joins TRBV10-3 to TRBJ2-2; TRBD2 matches at 8 bases. The CDR3 spans 15 residues. Germline lookup yields CDR1 ENHRY and CDR2 SYGVKD. With V trimmed by 5 bases and J by 0 bases, 2 bases remained unmatched. The DNA of the CDR3 is TGTGCCATCAGTCAGCGGGAGACGAACACCGGGGAGCTGTTTTTT. It translates to CAISQRETNTGELFF.

The rearrangement joins TRBV18 to TRBJ1-2; 11 positions agree with TRBD1. The germline CDR1 and CDR2 sequences are KGHSH and LQKENI. Trimming took 11 bases from V and 6 from J; bases not matched to a gene: 8. The CDR3 is 13 residues long. The DNA for the CDR3 is TGTGCCGGGTTGAGGACAGGGGGCGATGGCTACACCTTC. This encodes CAGLRTGGDGYTF.